The 4 T cell receptor beta chains below were found in one sample sequenced in a study of regulatory T cells in long-lasting Graves disease (dated by TCRdb to the early 2020s). The meaning of the sample's time point label: persistent/refractory GD, antithyroid drugs over 5 years with positive TRAb. For both TCR sequencing and RNA sequencing, RNA was extracted from PBMCs using TRIzol. The library was produced with multiplex PCR. Instrument used: Illumina HiSeq 4000. To build TCR beta libraries, CDR3 regions were amplified by Arm-PCR using iRepertoire HTBI primers. TCRdb applied fastp at Q25 and MiXCR to the public reads, then kept only in-frame beta chains. Under each unique CDR3 protein, matching rows form one entry showing the most common genes and DNA. A total of roughly 700,000 distinct CDR3 sequences appear in this sample, about 30% of them only once. Clones ranked in the top ten supply around 40% of the sample.

Specimen: peripheral blood mononuclear cells (PBMCs), collected when the disease was refractory, from a patient treated with antithyroid drugs. These receptors were obtained from a female donor with Graves disease.

V usage is TRBV5-1 and J usage is TRBJ1-1; D uncertain. Trimming cost V 0 bases and J 0 bases, with 6 bases left between them. CDR3 size: 14 residues. Germline lookup yields CDR1 SGHRS and CDR2 YFSETQ. In nucleotides, the CDR3 is TGCGCCAGCAGCTTGGTACCAATGAACACTGAAGCTTTCTTT. The encoded protein is CASSLVPMNTEAFF.

The CDR3 is CASSQSVPAGAFEQYF. CDR3 DNA sequence: TGTGCCAGCAGCCAATCAGTCCCAGCGGGAGCGTTCGAGCAGTACTTC. The chain employs TRBV3-1 and TRBJ2-7, with 8 bases identical to TRBD2. The germline gives CDR1 LGHDT, CDR2 YNNKEL (reference sequence). With 2 bases clipped from V and 6 bases from J, the junction kept 12 bases outside the gene matches. The CDR3 runs 16 residues.

The chain couples TRBV6-1 to TRBJ1-5; D not certain. V was pared by 7 bases and J by 3 bases, with 10 bases between. Germline V gives CDR1 MNHNS, CDR2 SASEGT. The CDR3 is made up of 13 amino acids. In nucleotides, the CDR3 is TGTGCCAGCATGCGGGGTTACAATCAGCCCCAGCATTTT. It yields the protein CASMRGYNQPQHF.

This chain uses TRBV29-1 with TRBJ2-7; D might be TRBD2 (7 bases). V was trimmed by 4 bases and J by 1 base, leaving 11 bases between them. Germline loops: CDR1 SQVTM, CDR2 ANQGSEA. The length of the CDR3 is 13 residues. The CDR3 DNA sequence: TGCAGCGTTGCGGGGGGCCGGTCCTACGAGCAGTACTTC. It encodes CSVAGGRSYEQYF.